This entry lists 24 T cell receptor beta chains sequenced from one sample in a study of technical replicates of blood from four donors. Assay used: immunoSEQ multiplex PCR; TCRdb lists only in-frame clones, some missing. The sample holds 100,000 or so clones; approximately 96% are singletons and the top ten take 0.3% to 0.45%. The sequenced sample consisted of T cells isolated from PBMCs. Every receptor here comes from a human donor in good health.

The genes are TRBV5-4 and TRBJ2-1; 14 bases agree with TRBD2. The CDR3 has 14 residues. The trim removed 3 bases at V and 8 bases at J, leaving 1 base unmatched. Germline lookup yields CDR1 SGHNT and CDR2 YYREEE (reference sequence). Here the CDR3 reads CASSSGLAGDEQFF. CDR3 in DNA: TGTGCCAGCAGCTCGGGACTAGCGGGAGATGAGCAGTTCTTC.

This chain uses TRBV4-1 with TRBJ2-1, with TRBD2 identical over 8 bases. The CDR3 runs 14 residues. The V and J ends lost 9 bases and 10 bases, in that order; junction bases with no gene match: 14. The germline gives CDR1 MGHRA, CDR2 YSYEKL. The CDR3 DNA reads TGCGCCAGTTATACCGGGACTAGAGGGGGGGAGCAGTTCTTC. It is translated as CASYTGTRGGEQFF.

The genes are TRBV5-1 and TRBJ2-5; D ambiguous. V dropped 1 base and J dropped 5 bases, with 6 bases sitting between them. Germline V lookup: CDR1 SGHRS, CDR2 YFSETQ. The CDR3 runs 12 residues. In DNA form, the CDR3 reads TGCGCCAGCAGCTTGTATGAGGAGACCCAGTACTTC. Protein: CASSLYEETQYF. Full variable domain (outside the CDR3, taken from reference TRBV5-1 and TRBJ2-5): KAGVTQTPRYLIKTRGQQVTLSCSPISGHRSVSWYQQTPGQGLQFLFEYFSETQRNKGNFPGRFSGRQFSNSRSEMNVSTLELGDSALYLCASSLYEETQYFGPGTRLLVL.

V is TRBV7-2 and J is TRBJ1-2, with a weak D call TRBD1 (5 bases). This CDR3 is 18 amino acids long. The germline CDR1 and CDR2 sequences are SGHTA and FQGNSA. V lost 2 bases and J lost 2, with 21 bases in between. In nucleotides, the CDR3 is TGTGCCAGCAGCTTAATTCGCGGGACCCTACTCCAAAACTATGGCTACACCTTC. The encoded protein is CASSLIRGTLLQNYGYTF.

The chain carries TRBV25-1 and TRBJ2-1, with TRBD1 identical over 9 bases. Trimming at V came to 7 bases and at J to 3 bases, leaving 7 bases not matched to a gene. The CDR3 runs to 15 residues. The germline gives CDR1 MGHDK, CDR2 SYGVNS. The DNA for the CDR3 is TGTGCCAGCACTGGAGGACAGGGGCTCTACAATGAGCAGTTCTTC. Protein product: CASTGGQGLYNEQFF.

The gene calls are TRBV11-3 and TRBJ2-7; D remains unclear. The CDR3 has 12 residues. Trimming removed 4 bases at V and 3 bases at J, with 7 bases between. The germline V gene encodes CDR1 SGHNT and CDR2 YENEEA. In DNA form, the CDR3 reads TGTGCCAGCAGCTCTCCGGGCTACGAGCAGTACTTC. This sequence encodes CASSSPGYEQYF.

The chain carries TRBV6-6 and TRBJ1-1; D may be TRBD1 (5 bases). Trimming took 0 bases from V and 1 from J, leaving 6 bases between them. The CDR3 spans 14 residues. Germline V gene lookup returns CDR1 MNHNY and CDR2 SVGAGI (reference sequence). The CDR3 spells CASSYSGGNTEAFF. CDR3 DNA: TGTGCCAGCAGTTACTCGGGGGGGAACACTGAAGCTTTCTTT.

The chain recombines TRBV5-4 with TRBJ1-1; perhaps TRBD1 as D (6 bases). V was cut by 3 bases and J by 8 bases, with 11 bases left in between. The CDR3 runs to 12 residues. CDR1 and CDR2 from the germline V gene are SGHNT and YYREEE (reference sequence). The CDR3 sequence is CASSSRTDEAFF. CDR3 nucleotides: TGTGCCAGCAGCTCACGGACAGACGAAGCTTTCTTT.

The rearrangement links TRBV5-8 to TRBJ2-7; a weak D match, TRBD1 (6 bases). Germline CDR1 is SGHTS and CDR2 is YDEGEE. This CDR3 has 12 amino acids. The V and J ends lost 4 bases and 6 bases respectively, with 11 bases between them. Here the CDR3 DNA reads TGTGCCAGCAGCCTGGGGACACTCGAGCAGTACTTC. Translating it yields CASSLGTLEQYF. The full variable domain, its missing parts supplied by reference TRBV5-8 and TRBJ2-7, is EAGVTQSPTHLIKTRGQQATLRCSPISGHTSVYWYQQALGLGLQFLLWYDEGEERNRGNFPPRFSGRQFPNYSSELNVNALELEDSALYLCASSLGTLEQYFGPGTRLTVT.

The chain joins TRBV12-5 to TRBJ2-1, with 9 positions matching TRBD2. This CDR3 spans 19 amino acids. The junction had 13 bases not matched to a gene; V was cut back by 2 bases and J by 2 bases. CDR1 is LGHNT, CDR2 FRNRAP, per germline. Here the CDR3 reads CASGLRPLLAGQAYNEQFF. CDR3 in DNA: TGTGCTAGTGGTTTGCGACCGTTACTAGCGGGCCAGGCCTACAATGAGCAGTTCTTC.

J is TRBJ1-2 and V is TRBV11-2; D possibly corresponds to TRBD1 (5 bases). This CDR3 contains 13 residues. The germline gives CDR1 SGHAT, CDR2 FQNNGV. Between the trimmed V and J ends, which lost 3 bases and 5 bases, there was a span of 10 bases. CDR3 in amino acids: CASSFDSNYGYTF. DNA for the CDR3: TGTGCCAGCAGCTTTGACAGTAATTATGGCTACACCTTC. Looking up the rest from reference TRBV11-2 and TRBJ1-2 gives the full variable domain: EAGVAQSPRYKIIEKRQSVAFWCNPISGHATLYWYQQILGQGPKLLIQFQNNGVVDDSQLPKDRFSAERLKGVDSTLKIQPAKLEDSAVYLCASSFDSNYGYTFGSGTRLTVV.

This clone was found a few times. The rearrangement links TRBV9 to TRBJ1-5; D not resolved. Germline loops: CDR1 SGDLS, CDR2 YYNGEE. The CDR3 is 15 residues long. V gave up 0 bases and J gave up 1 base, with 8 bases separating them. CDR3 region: CASSVGVGSNQPQHF. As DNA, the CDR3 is TGTGCCAGCAGCGTAGGAGTGGGCAGCAATCAGCCCCAGCATTTT.

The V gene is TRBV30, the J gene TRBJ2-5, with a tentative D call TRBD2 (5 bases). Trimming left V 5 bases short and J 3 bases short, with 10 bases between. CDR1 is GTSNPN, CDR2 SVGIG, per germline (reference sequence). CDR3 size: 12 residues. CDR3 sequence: CAWQVEEETQYF. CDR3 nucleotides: TGTGCCTGGCAAGTGGAGGAAGAGACCCAGTACTTC.

The DNA for the CDR3 is TGCAGCGTTGAAGAGAGGACAGCCTATAACAATGAGCAGTTCTTC. It is translated as CSVEERTAYNNEQFF. This chain links TRBV29-1 with TRBJ2-1; D perhaps matches TRBD1 (6 bases). CDR3 length equals 15 residues. Trimming removed 0 bases from V and 5 bases from J, with 14 bases in between. Germline V CDR1 and CDR2: SQVTM, ANQGSEA.

The CDR3 loop is CASSYALAGETQYF. DNA of the CDR3: TGTGCCAGCAGTTACGCCCTAGCGGGAGAGACCCAGTACTTC. V usage is TRBV6-5 and J usage is TRBJ2-5; 8 bases are a match to TRBD2. J gave up 4 bases and V 2 bases, and 3 bases lay outside the gene matches. The germline V gene encodes CDR1 MNHEY and CDR2 SVGAGI. CDR3 length: 14 amino acids.

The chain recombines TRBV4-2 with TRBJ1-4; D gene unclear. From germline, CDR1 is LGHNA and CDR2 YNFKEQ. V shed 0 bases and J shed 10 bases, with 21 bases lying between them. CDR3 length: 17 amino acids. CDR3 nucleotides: TGTGCCAGCAGCCAAGATGACCGCCCGGACTCCCCTGGAAAACTGTTTTTT. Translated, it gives CASSQDDRPDSPGKLFF.

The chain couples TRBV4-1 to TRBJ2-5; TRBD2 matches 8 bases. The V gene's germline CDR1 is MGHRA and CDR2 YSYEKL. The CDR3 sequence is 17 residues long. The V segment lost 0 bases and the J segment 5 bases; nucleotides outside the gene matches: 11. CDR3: CASSQDVRSGGRETQYF. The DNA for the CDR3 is TGCGCCAGCAGCCAAGATGTCCGTTCGGGAGGGCGGGAGACCCAGTACTTC.

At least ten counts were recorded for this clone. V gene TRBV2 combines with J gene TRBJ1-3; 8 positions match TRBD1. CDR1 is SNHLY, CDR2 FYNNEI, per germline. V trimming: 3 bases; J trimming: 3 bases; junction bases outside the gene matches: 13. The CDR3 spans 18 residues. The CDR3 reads CASSDLTGESGVGNTIYF. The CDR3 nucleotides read TGTGCCAGCAGTGACCTGACAGGGGAGTCTGGTGTTGGAAACACCATATATTTT.

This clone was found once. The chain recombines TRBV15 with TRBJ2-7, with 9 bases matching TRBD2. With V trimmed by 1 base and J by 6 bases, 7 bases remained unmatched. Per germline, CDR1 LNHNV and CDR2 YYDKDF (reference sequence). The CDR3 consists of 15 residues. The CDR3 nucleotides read TGTGCCACCAGCAGAGGGGCGGGAGGGATGGCCGAGCAGTACTTC. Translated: CATSRGAGGMAEQYF.

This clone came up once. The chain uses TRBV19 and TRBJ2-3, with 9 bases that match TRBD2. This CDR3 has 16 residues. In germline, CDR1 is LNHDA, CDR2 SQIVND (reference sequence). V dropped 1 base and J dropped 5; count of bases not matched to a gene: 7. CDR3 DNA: TGTGCCAGTAGTATAGTATTAGCGGGAGAGCAAGATACGCAGTATTTT. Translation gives CASSIVLAGEQDTQYF.

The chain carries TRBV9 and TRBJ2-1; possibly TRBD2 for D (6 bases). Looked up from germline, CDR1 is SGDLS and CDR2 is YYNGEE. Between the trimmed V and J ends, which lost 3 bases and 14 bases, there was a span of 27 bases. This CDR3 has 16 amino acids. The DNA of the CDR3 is TGTGCCAGCAGCGCCGGGAGCGGGCCCGCGAGTCGGGGGAAGTTCTTC. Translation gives CASSAGSGPASRGKFF.

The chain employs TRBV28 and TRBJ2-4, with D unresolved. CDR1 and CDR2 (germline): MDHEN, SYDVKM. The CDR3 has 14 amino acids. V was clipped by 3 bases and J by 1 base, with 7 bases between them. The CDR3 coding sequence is TGTGCCAGCAGTTTTAGAGCGGCCAAAAACATTCAGTACTTC. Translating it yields CASSFRAAKNIQYF.

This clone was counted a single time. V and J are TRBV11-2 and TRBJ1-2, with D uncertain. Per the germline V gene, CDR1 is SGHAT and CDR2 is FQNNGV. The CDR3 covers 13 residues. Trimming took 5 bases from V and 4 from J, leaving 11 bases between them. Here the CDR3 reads CASSHDTFYGYTF. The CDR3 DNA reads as TGTGCCAGCAGCCACGACACCTTCTATGGCTACACCTTC.

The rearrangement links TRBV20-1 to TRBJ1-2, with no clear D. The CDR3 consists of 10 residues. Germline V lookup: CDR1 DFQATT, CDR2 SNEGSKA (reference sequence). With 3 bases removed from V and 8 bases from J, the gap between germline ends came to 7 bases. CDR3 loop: CSASNSGYTF. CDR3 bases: TGCAGTGCTAGTAACAGCGGCTACACCTTC.